A single sample gave rise to the 7 T cell receptor beta chains below, sequenced in a study of T-cell memory formation after mild COVID-19. TCRdb redid the calling of the 5' RACE reads with MiXCR, one entry per CDR3 protein. The repertoire holds approximately 350,000 distinct CDR3 sequences, with approximately 15% as singletons. Material for sequencing was PBMCs or a T cell subset sorted from them (not recorded which). Receptors originate from a man aged 18-30 years who had mild COVID-19 (a few samples of this study predate the infection). Cell type and time point are not known.

This clonotype was seen only a few times. This chain links TRBV7-3 with TRBJ2-2; TRBD1 might be the D (5 bases). The CDR3 totals 14 residues. V dropped 5 bases and J dropped 4 bases, with 11 bases sitting between them. Per germline, CDR1 SGHTA and CDR2 FQGTGA. The chain's CDR3 is CASSVSQGTGELFF. In nucleotides, the CDR3 is TGTGCCAGCAGCGTATCCCAGGGCACCGGGGAGCTGTTTTTT.

Only a few counts were recorded for this clonotype. V and J are TRBV7-9 and TRBJ2-5; tentatively, D is TRBD1 (6 bases). Germline CDR1 SEHNR, CDR2 FQNEAQ (reference sequence). The CDR3 is 14 residues long. V lost 0 bases and J lost 5, with 10 bases in between. The DNA for the CDR3 is TGTGCCAGCAGCTTAGCTGGACAGCCTGAGACCCAGTACTTC. Translated, it gives CASSLAGQPETQYF. Together with reference TRBV7-9 and TRBJ2-5, the CDR3 gives the full variable domain: DTGVSQNPRHKITKRGQNVTFRCDPISEHNRLYWYRQTLGQGPEFLTYFQNEAQLEKSRLLSDRFSAERPKGSFSTLEIQRTEQGDSAMYLCASSLAGQPETQYFGPGTRLLVL.

A few counts support this clonotype. This chain connects TRBV21-1 to TRBJ2-1; TRBD2 was called by the table and not checked on the DNA. TRBV21-1 is described as a pseudogene. This CDR3 region has 14 residues. The CDR3 sequence is CASSAIQRVGTRVF. For the CDR3, the DNA is TGTGCCAGCAGCGCCATCCAGCGGGTGGGTACGAGGGTCTTC.

The V call is TRBV12-3 or TRBV12-4, the J call TRBJ1-4, with D uncertain. The CDR3 totals 13 residues. Trimming removed 3 bases from V and 8 bases from J, with 10 bases in between. Here the CDR3 DNA reads TGTGCCAGCAGTTTGTTAACCGTGGAAAAACTGTTTTTT. Encoded protein: CASSLLTVEKLFF.

There are a few counts of this clonotype. In DNA, the CDR3 is TGTGCCATCACGCCGGACCAGAACACCGGGGAGCTGTTTTTT. This sequence encodes CAITPDQNTGELFF. The chain employs TRBV10-3 and TRBJ2-2; D gene ambiguous. Germline V gives CDR1 ENHRY, CDR2 SYGVKD. Trimming pared 7 bases from V and 1 base from J, leaving 10 bases between. The CDR3 spans 14 residues.

This clonotype was seen repeatedly, ten times or more. DNA of the CDR3: TGTGCCAGCAGTGCGATAACAGGGGGCGTCAATTACGGGGAGCTGTTTTTT. Translating it yields CASSAITGGVNYGELFF. The chain joins TRBV6-1 to TRBJ2-2, with TRBD1 identical over 9 bases. V lost 4 bases and J lost 7; bases outside the gene matches: 13. Germline V gives CDR1 MNHNS, CDR2 SASEGT. The CDR3 consists of 17 residues.

The genes are TRBV10-3 and TRBJ2-5; TRBD2 matches at 9 bases. Germline trimming cut 3 bases from V and 3 bases from J; bases unmatched to any gene: 17. Germline values: CDR1 ENHRY, CDR2 SYGVKD. The CDR3 has 19 residues. The CDR3 sequence: CAISERVRDPPSGEETQYF. In DNA, the CDR3 is TGTGCCATCAGTGAACGCGTTAGGGATCCCCCTAGCGGGGAAGAGACCCAGTACTTC.